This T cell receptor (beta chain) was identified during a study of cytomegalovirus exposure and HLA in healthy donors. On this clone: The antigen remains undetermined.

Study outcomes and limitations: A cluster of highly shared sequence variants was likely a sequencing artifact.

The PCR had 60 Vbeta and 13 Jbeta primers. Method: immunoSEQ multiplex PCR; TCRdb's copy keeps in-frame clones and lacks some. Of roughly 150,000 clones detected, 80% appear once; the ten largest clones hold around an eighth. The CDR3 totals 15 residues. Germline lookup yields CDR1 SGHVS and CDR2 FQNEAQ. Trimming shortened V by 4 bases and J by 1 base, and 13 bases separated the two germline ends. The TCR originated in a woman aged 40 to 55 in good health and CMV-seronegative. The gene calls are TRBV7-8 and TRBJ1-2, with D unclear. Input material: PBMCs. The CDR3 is CASSSDTGSNYGYTF. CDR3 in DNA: TGTGCCAGCAGCTCCGACACCGGAAGTAACTATGGCTACACCTTC.